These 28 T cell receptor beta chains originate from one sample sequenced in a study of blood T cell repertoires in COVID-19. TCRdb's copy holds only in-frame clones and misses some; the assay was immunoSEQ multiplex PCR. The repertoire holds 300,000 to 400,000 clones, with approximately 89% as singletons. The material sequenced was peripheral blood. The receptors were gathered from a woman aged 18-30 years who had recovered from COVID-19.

The chain's CDR3 is CASSDWGDTDTQYF. As DNA, the CDR3 is TGCGCCAGCAGTGACTGGGGAGACACAGATACGCAGTATTTT. The chain links TRBV10-1 to TRBJ2-3; D is possibly TRBD2 (5 bases). Germline lookup yields CDR1 WNHNN and CDR2 SYGVQD (reference sequence). The CDR3 loop spans 14 amino acids. The V end was cut by 3 bases, the J end by 2 bases, with 9 bases between.

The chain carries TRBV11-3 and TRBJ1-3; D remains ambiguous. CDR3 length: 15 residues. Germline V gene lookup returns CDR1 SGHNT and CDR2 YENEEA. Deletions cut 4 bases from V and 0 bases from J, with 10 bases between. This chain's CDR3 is CASSSSASSGNTIYF. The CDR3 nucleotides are TGTGCCAGCAGCTCCAGTGCAAGCTCTGGAAACACCATATATTTT.

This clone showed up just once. CDR3 in DNA: TGTGCCAGCAGCTCGCTAATTGTGATGAACACTGAAGCTTTCTTT. The encoded protein is CASSSLIVMNTEAFF. This chain connects TRBV11-3 to TRBJ1-1, with no clear D. Deletions cut 4 bases from V and 0 bases from J, with 12 bases between. Germline CDR1 is SGHNT and CDR2 is YENEEA. CDR3 length: 15 amino acids.

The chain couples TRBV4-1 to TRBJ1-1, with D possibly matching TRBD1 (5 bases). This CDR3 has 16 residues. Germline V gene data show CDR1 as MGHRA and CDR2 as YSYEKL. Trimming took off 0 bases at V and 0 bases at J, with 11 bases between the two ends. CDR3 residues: CASSQEKGVMNTEAFF. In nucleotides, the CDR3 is TGCGCCAGCAGCCAAGAAAAAGGGGTAATGAACACTGAAGCTTTCTTT.

In DNA, the CDR3 is TGTGCCAGCAGCCCGGGGGGGGGTCAAGAGACCCAGTACTTC. Protein product: CASSPGGGQETQYF. The chain combines TRBV6-2 or TRBV6-3 with TRBJ2-5; 8 nucleotides align to TRBD2. The CDR3 consists of 14 residues. The V gene's germline CDR1 is MNHEY and CDR2 SVGEGT. Losses at the gene ends were 6 bases for V and 2 bases for J; bases not matched to a gene: 5.

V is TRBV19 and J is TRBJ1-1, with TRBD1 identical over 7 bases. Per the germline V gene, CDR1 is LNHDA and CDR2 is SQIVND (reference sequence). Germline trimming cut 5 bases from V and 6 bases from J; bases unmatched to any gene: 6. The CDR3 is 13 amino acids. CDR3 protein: CASSSRQGAEAFF. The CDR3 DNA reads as TGTGCCAGTAGTTCGCGACAGGGAGCTGAAGCTTTCTTT. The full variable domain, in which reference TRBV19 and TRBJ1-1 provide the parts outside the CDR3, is DGGITQSPKYLFRKEGQNVTLSCEQNLNHDAMYWYRQDPGQGLRLIYYSQIVNDFQKGDIAEGYSVSREKKESFPLTVTSAQKNPTAFYLCASSSRQGAEAFFGQGTRLTVV.

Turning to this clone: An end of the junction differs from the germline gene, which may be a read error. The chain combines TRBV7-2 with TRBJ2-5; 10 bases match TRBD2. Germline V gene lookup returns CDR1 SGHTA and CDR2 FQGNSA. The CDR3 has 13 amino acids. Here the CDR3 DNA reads TGTGCCAGCAGCGTAGCGGGAGGCGGGACCCAGTACTTC. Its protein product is CASSVAGGGTQYF.

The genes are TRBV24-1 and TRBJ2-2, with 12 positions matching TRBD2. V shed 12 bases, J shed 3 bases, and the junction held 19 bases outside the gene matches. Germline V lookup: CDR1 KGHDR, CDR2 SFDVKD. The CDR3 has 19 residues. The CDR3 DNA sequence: TGTGCCGCTTCGCGCCCGACTAGCGGGAGTGGTATCGACACCGGGGAGCTGTTTTTT. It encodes CAASRPTSGSGIDTGELFF.

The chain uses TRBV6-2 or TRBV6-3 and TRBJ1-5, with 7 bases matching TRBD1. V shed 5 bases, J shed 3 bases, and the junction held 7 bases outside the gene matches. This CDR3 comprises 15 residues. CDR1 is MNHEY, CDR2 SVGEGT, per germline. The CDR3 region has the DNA TGTGCCAGCAGTGACAGGGATGAAGTCAATCAGCCCCAGCATTTT. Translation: CASSDRDEVNQPQHF.

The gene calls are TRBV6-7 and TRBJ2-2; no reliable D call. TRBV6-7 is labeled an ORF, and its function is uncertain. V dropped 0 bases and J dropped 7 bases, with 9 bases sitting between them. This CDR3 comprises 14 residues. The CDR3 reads CASSYSSPGGELFF. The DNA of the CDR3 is TGTGCCAGCAGTTACTCGAGCCCCGGCGGGGAGCTGTTTTTT.

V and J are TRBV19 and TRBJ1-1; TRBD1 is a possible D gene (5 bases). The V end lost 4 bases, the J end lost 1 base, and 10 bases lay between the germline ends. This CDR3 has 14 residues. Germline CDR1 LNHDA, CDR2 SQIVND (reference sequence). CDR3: CASSKTAPNTEAFF. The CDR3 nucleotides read TGTGCCAGTAGTAAGACAGCTCCGAACACTGAAGCTTTCTTT.

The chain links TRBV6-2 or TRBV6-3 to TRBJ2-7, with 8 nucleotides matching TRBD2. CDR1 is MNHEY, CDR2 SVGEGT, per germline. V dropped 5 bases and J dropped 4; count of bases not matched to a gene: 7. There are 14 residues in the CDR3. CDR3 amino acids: CASSTRAGAYEQYV. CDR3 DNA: TGTGCCAGCAGTACTCGAGCGGGGGCTTACGAGCAGTACGTC.

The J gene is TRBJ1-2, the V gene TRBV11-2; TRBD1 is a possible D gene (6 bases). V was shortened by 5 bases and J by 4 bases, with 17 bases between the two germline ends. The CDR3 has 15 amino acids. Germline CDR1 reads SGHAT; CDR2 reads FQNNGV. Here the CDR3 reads CASSPNQGGVYGYTF. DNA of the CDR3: TGTGCCAGCAGCCCCAATCAAGGGGGGGTCTATGGCTACACCTTC.

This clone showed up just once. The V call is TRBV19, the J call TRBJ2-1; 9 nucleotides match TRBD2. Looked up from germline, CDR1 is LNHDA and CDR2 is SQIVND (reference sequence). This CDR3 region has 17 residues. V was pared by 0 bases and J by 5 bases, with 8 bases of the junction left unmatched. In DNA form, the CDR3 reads TGTGCCAGTAGTATAGATGGAGGCGGGAGGGCCAACAATGAGCAGTTCTTC. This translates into CASSIDGGGRANNEQFF.

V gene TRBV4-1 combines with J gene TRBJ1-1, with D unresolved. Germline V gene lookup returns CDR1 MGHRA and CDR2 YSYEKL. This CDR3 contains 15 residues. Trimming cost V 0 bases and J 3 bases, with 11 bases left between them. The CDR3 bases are TGCGCCAGCAGCCAAGATGGACTGGAGGACACTGAAGCTTTCTTT. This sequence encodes CASSQDGLEDTEAFF.

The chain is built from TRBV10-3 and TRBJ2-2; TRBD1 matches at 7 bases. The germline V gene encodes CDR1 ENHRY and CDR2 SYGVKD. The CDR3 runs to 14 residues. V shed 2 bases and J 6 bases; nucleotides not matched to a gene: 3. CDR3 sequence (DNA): TGTGCCATCAGTGAGGGAAGGGGGCCCGGGGAGCTGTTTTTT. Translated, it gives CAISEGRGPGELFF.

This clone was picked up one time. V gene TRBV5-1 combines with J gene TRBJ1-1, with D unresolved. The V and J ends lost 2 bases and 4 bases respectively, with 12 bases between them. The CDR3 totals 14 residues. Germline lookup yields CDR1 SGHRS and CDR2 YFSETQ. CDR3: CASSFDKPTTEAFF. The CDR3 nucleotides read TGCGCCAGCAGCTTTGATAAGCCAACCACTGAAGCTTTCTTT.

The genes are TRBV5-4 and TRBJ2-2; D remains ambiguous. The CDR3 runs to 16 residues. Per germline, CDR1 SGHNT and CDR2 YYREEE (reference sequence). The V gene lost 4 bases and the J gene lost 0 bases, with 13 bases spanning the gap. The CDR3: CASSPYRETNTGELFF. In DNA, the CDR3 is TGTGCCAGCAGCCCATATCGCGAGACGAACACCGGGGAGCTGTTTTTT.

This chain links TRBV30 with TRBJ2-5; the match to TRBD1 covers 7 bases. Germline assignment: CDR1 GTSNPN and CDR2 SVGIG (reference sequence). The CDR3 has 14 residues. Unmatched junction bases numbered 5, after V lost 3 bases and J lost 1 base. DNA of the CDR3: TGTGCCTGGAGCCACGGGACAGCCCAAGAGACCCAGTACTTC. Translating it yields CAWSHGTAQETQYF.

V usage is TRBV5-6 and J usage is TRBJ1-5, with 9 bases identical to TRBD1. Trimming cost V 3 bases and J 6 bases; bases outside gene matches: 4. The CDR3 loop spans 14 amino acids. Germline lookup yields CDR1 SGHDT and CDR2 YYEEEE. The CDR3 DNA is TGTGCCAGCAGCTATACAGGGGGCCGTCAGCCCCAGCATTTT. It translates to CASSYTGGRQPQHF.

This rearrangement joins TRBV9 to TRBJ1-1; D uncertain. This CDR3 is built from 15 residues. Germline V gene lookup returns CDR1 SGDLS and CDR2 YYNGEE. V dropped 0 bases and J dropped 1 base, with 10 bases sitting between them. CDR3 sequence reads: CASSVEPLGNTEAFF. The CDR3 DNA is TGTGCCAGCAGCGTAGAGCCCCTAGGGAACACTGAAGCTTTCTTT.

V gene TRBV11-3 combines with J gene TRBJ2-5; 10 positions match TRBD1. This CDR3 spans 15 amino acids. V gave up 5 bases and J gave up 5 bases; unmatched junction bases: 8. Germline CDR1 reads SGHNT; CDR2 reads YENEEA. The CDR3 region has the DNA TGTGCCAGCAGCCCCGGGACAGGGGCTGGGGAGACCCAGTACTTC. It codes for CASSPGTGAGETQYF.

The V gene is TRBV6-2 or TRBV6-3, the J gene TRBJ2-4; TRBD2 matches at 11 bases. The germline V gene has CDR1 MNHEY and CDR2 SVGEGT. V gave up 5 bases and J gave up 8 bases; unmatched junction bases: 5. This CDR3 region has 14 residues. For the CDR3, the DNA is TGTGCCAGCAGTCTTTCTAGCGGGGGGTACATTCAGTACTTC. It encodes CASSLSSGGYIQYF.

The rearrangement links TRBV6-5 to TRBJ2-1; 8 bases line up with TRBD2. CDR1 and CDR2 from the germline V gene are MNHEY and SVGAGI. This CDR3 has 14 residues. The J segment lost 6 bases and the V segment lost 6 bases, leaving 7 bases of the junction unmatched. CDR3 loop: CASSSGSRANEQFF. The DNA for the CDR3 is TGTGCCAGCAGCAGCGGGAGTCGGGCCAATGAGCAGTTCTTC.

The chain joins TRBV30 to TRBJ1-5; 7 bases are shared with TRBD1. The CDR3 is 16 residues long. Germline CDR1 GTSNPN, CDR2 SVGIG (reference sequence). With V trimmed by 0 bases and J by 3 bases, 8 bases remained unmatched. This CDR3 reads CAWSVVRGPYNQPQHF. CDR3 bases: TGTGCCTGGAGTGTAGTTAGGGGGCCCTACAATCAGCCCCAGCATTTT. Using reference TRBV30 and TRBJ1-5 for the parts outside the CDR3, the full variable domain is SQTIHQWPATLVQPVGSPLSLECTVEGTSNPNLYWYRQAAGRGLQLLFYSVGIGQISSEVPQNLSASRPQDRQFILSSKKLLLSDSGFYLCAWSVVRGPYNQPQHFGDGTRLSIL.

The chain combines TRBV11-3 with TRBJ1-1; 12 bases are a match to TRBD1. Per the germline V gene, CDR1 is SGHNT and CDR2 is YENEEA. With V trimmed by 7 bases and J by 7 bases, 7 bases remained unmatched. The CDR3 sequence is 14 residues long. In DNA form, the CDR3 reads TGTGCCAGCACCGGGACAGGGGGCTCGGGTGAAGCTTTCTTT. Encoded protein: CASTGTGGSGEAFF.

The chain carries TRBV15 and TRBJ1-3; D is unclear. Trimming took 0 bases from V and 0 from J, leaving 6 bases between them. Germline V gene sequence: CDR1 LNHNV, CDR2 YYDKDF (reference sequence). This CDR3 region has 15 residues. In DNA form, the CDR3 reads TGTGCCACCAGCAGAGATGGGCTCTCTGGAAACACCATATATTTT. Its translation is CATSRDGLSGNTIYF.

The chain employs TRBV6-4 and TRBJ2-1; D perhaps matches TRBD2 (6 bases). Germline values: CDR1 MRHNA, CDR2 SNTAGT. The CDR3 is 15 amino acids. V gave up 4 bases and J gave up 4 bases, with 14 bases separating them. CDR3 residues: CASSVLSGDYNEQFF. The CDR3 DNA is TGTGCCAGCAGTGTTCTTAGCGGAGATTACAATGAGCAGTTCTTC.